One and the same sample provided the 30 T cell receptor beta chains below, sequenced in a study of vaccination effects on CD4 cells after COVID-19. Using immunoSEQ multiplex PCR, the repertoire was profiled, and TCRdb retains in-frame clones only, with some absent. The table has just over 20,000 clones, around 72% seen once. Antigen-specific CD4+ T cell clonotypes were called by their expansion after viral peptide-pool culture in ViraFEST. At the end of less than 12 days of culture, CD4+ T cells were isolated. Vaccinees lacked prior SARS-CoV-2 infection and tested negative for nucleocapsid antibodies. No antigen is known for these receptors. The source was CD4+ T cells from PBMCs cultured with HCoV-NL63 spike peptides, collected before COVID-19 vaccination. The receptor source for this set is a human donor who received a COVID-19 vaccine.

This clone occurred once. The chain employs TRBV2 and TRBJ2-1; perhaps D is TRBD1 or TRBD2 (5 bases each). The CDR3 totals 13 residues. CDR1 and CDR2 (germline): SNHLY, FYNNEI. V dropped 7 bases and J dropped 8 bases, with 15 bases sitting between them. CDR3 loop: CASTRDPRDEQFF. CDR3 DNA: TGTGCCAGCACAAGGGACCCCCGGGATGAGCAGTTCTTC.

V gene TRBV6-6 combines with J gene TRBJ1-2; no definite D call. The CDR3 loop spans 13 amino acids. CDR1 and CDR2 (germline): MNHNY, SVGAGI (reference sequence). The ends were cut back, 3 bases at V and 4 bases at J, with 9 bases in the middle. CDR3 loop: CASSYTGPYGYTF. CDR3 nucleotide sequence: TGTGCCAGCAGTTATACCGGGCCCTATGGCTACACCTTC.

The rearrangement uses TRBV6-4 and TRBJ1-1; D not certain. This CDR3 comprises 15 residues. The ends were cut back, 3 bases at V and 3 bases at J, with 14 bases in the middle. In germline, CDR1 is MRHNA, CDR2 SNTAGT. The CDR3 is CASSEQPGLYTEAFF. For the CDR3, the DNA is TGTGCCAGCAGTGAACAGCCGGGCCTGTACACTGAAGCTTTCTTT.

The sample holds one count of this clone. V is TRBV4-1 and J is TRBJ1-4; 8 nucleotides align to TRBD1. CDR3 length equals 16 residues. Germline trimming cut 3 bases from V and 12 bases from J; bases unmatched to any gene: 15. Germline V gene data show CDR1 as MGHRA and CDR2 as YSYEKL. In DNA, the CDR3 is TGCGCCAGCAGCCAGAACTCAGGGGGCCGGTCTCGAGAACTGTTTTTT. Translation gives CASSQNSGGRSRELFF.

The chain has TRBV4-1 and TRBJ1-1; D unresolved. Germline loops: CDR1 MGHRA, CDR2 YSYEKL. Trimming cost V 11 bases and J 4 bases, with 17 bases left between them. CDR3 length: 13 residues. The CDR3 is CASPRWVGTEAFF. The CDR3 region has the DNA TGCGCCTCGCCGCGATGGGTCGGCACTGAAGCTTTCTTT.

The rearrangement joins TRBV19 to TRBJ2-1; 7 bases are a match to TRBD2. V shed 4 bases, J shed 4 bases, and the junction held 4 bases outside the gene matches. The V gene's germline CDR1 is LNHDA and CDR2 SQIVND (reference sequence). This CDR3 spans 14 amino acids. CDR3 nucleotide sequence: TGTGCCAGTAGTAATAGCGGGTTTTACAATGAGCAGTTCTTC. Protein: CASSNSGFYNEQFF.

J is TRBJ2-1 and V is TRBV19, with a possible D match to TRBD1 (6 bases). Germline values: CDR1 LNHDA, CDR2 SQIVND (reference sequence). V was pared by 4 bases and J by 10 bases, with 17 bases between. The CDR3 runs 14 residues. The CDR3 DNA is TGTGCCAGTAGTACAGGACAGTCCCGGGCGGAGCAGTTCTTC. It translates to CASSTGQSRAEQFF.

The gene calls are TRBV7-9 and TRBJ1-3; 7 positions match TRBD1. Per the germline V gene, CDR1 is SEHNR and CDR2 is FQNEAQ (reference sequence). The CDR3 has 12 amino acids. V trimming: 5 bases; J trimming: 11 bases; junction bases outside the gene matches: 6. The DNA of the CDR3 is TGTGCCAGCAGCGAGACAGGGTACTCCATATATTTT. Translation gives CASSETGYSIYF.

This sequence joins TRBV6-4 and TRBJ2-3; TRBD2 matches at 10 bases. Trimming removed 3 bases from V and 0 bases from J; junction bases left unmatched: 6. Germline V gene lookup returns CDR1 MRHNA and CDR2 SNTAGT. This CDR3 region has 17 residues. The CDR3 region has the DNA TGTGCCAGCAGTGAATGGCCAGCGGGGGGGAGCACAGATACGCAGTATTTT. This codes for CASSEWPAGGSTDTQYF.

The chain links TRBV28 to TRBJ2-7, with TRBD1 matching 11 bases. The CDR3 contains 15 residues. With V trimmed by 5 bases and J by 4 bases, 7 bases remained unmatched. Germline-derived CDR1 and CDR2 are MDHEN and SYDVKM. The DNA of the CDR3 is TGTGCCAGCAGTCGCTTAGGACAGGGGGCGTACGAGCAGTACTTC. It is translated as CASSRLGQGAYEQYF.

The chain has TRBV5-4 and TRBJ2-7; 12 bases agree with TRBD2. The germline CDR1 and CDR2 sequences are SGHNT and YYREEE (reference sequence). The CDR3 covers 16 residues. V lost 4 bases and J lost 0; bases outside the gene matches: 5. CDR3 DNA sequence: TGTGCCAGCAGCCCCTCTAGCGGGAGGGCCTCCTACGAGCAGTACTTC. It yields the protein CASSPSSGRASYEQYF.

The chain employs TRBV18 and TRBJ2-5; no clear D gene. The CDR3 is 12 residues long. Germline-derived CDR1 and CDR2 are KGHSH and LQKENI. The V and J ends lost 4 bases and 4 bases respectively, with 7 bases between them. The CDR3 nucleotides are TGTGCCAGCTCACAAAAGGGAGAGACCCAGTACTTC. Its protein is CASSQKGETQYF.

V gene TRBV19 combines with J gene TRBJ1-6, with D possibly matching TRBD1 (6 bases). The CDR3 is 14 amino acids. From germline, CDR1 is LNHDA and CDR2 SQIVND (reference sequence). V was cut by 6 bases and J by 9 bases, with 15 bases left in between. The CDR3 is CASSATGSISPLHF. The CDR3 nucleotides are TGTGCCAGTAGCGCCACAGGGAGTATTTCACCCCTCCACTTT.

V gene TRBV5-4 combines with J gene TRBJ2-3, with D possibly TRBD2 on 7 matching bases. V was clipped by 3 bases and J by 9 bases, with 11 bases between them. The CDR3 extends over 12 amino acids. Germline CDR1 SGHNT, CDR2 YYREEE (reference sequence). DNA for the CDR3: TGTGCCAGCAGCTCACGGGGGGCAACGCAGTATTTT. It encodes CASSSRGATQYF.

This clone was seen just once. This chain uses TRBV6-5 with TRBJ2-2, with D tentatively TRBD1 or TRBD2 (6 bases each). The CDR3 totals 14 residues. Germline V gene data show CDR1 as MNHEY and CDR2 as SVGAGI. With 5 bases removed from V and 5 bases from J, the gap between germline ends came to 12 bases. CDR3 nucleotide sequence: TGTGCCAGCAGTCCGCGAGGGGGGACCGGGGAGCTGTTTTTT. This gives the protein CASSPRGGTGELFF.

The chain combines TRBV18 with TRBJ1-5, with 8 bases aligning to TRBD1. V shed 5 bases and J 3 bases; nucleotides not matched to a gene: 3. CDR1 is KGHSH and CDR2 is LQKENI in the germline V gene. The CDR3 consists of 14 residues. The CDR3 region has the DNA TGTGCCAGCTCAGGACAGGGAACCAATCAGCCCCAGCATTTT. This sequence encodes CASSGQGTNQPQHF.

The rearrangement uses TRBV5-6 and TRBJ2-1; D tentatively reads TRBD1 or TRBD2 (5 bases each). Germline V lookup: CDR1 SGHDT, CDR2 YYEEEE. The V end lost 5 bases, the J end lost 5 bases, and 14 bases lay between the germline ends. The CDR3 extends over 14 amino acids. The CDR3 is CASSRDARHNEQFF. The CDR3 region has the DNA TGTGCCAGCAGTCGGGACGCTAGGCACAATGAGCAGTTCTTC.

This clone was detected only a few times. This chain uses TRBV19 with TRBJ1-5; 8 bases line up with TRBD1. This CDR3 comprises 16 residues. The J segment lost 0 bases and the V segment lost 5 bases, leaving 6 bases of the junction unmatched. CDR1 and CDR2 (germline): LNHDA, SQIVND (reference sequence). The CDR3 nucleotides read TGTGCCAGTAGTGCCAACAGGGGGGGTAGCAATCAGCCCCAGCATTTT. Its protein product is CASSANRGGSNQPQHF.

For the CDR3, the DNA is TGTGCCAGCAGTGAACATGGCCGCAATCAGCCCCAGCATTTT. Its protein product is CASSEHGRNQPQHF. The gene calls are TRBV6-1 and TRBJ1-5, with unresolved D. Germline V gene data show CDR1 as MNHNS and CDR2 as SASEGT. Trimming took 2 bases from V and 2 from J, leaving 7 bases between them. This CDR3 has 14 residues.

V gene TRBV5-1 combines with J gene TRBJ1-2, with TRBD1 matching 7 bases. V lost 3 bases and J lost 3; bases outside the gene matches: 2. The CDR3 runs to 13 residues. Germline CDR1 is SGHRS and CDR2 is YFSETQ. This CDR3 reads CASSSTGDYGYTF. DNA for the CDR3: TGCGCCAGCAGCTCCACAGGGGACTATGGCTACACCTTC.

The V gene is TRBV3-1 (or the pseudogene TRBV3-2), the J gene TRBJ2-1, with a tentative D call TRBD2 (6 bases). Germline values: CDR1 LGHDT, CDR2 YNNKEL (reference sequence). V was cut by 4 bases and J by 9 bases, with 22 bases left in between. The CDR3 is made up of 16 amino acids. DNA of the CDR3: TGTGCCAGCAGCCCCCGCTGGACTATCCCCTCAGGTGAGCAGTTCTTC. It codes for CASSPRWTIPSGEQFF.

The chain couples TRBV4-1 to TRBJ2-3; the match to TRBD2 covers 11 bases. CDR1 MGHRA and CDR2 YSYEKL come from the germline V gene. The CDR3 length is 18 residues. V shed 1 base, J shed 6 bases, and the junction held 12 bases outside the gene matches. The CDR3 sequence: CASSQVILAGVRMDTQYF. In DNA, the CDR3 is TGCGCCAGCAGCCAAGTCATACTAGCGGGAGTGCGTATGGATACGCAGTATTTT.

V gene TRBV7-2 combines with J gene TRBJ2-1; a weak D match, TRBD2 (7 bases). Germline V gene sequence: CDR1 SGHTA, CDR2 FQGNSA. The ends were cut back, 4 bases at V and 0 bases at J, with 16 bases in the middle. The CDR3 is 17 amino acids. The CDR3 coding sequence is TGTGCCAGCAGCTCCAATCGGGGGGCACTCTCCTACAATGAGCAGTTCTTC. Protein sequence: CASSSNRGALSYNEQFF.

The rearrangement joins TRBV11-2 to TRBJ1-1; D is undetermined. This CDR3 comprises 12 residues. In germline, CDR1 is SGHAT, CDR2 FQNNGV. Trimming removed 5 bases from V and 4 bases from J, with 8 bases in between. The CDR3 nucleotides are TGTGCCAGCAGCCCCTTCCGCACTGAAGCTTTCTTT. It translates to CASSPFRTEAFF.

This chain joins TRBV27 and TRBJ1-2; D possibly corresponds to TRBD1 (6 bases). The germline CDR1 and CDR2 sequences are MNHEY and SMNVEV (reference sequence). The CDR3 sequence is 17 residues long. Trimming removed 2 bases from V and 3 bases from J, with 19 bases in between. CDR3 sequence: CASSLITAPGVYYGYTF. As DNA, the CDR3 is TGTGCCAGCAGTTTAATTACAGCCCCAGGGGTTTACTATGGCTACACCTTC.

The chain is built from TRBV5-1 and TRBJ1-4; 7 bases align to TRBD1. V trimming: 3 bases; J trimming: 4 bases; junction bases outside the gene matches: 9. CDR3 length: 16 residues. Germline lookup yields CDR1 SGHRS and CDR2 YFSETQ. The CDR3 DNA reads as TGCGCCAGCAGCTATCTCGGGACAGCCAGTAATGAAAAACTGTTTTTT. Its translation: CASSYLGTASNEKLFF.

J is TRBJ2-7 and V is TRBV5-6; 14 bases match TRBD2. This CDR3 is built from 15 residues. J gave up 6 bases and V 4 bases, and 6 bases lay outside the gene matches. From germline, CDR1 is SGHDT and CDR2 YYEEEE. The CDR3 loop is CASSLRTSGRTEQYF. For the CDR3, the DNA is TGTGCCAGCAGCCTCCGGACTAGCGGGAGGACCGAGCAGTACTTC.

V is TRBV6-5 and J is TRBJ1-2; TRBD1 aligns across 9 bases. V lost 7 bases to trimming and J lost 8 bases; unmatched junction nucleotides: 8. Germline CDR1 reads MNHEY; CDR2 reads SVGAGI. The CDR3 is made up of 13 amino acids. CDR3 coding DNA: TGTGCCAGCACGCCGGGACAGGGTACGGGCTACACCTTC. Amino acid sequence: CASTPGQGTGYTF.

This clone came up a few times. The chain joins TRBV6-2 or TRBV6-3 to TRBJ1-5; perhaps TRBD1 as D (5 bases). Between the trimmed V and J ends, which lost 4 bases and 0 bases, there was a span of 10 bases. CDR3 length: 15 amino acids. Germline-derived CDR1 and CDR2 are MNHEY and SVGEGT. CDR3: CASSFRGNSNQPQHF. The CDR3 coding sequence is TGTGCCAGCAGTTTTCGGGGGAATAGCAATCAGCCCCAGCATTTT.

This clone appeared a single time. This rearrangement joins TRBV12-3 or TRBV12-4 to TRBJ1-2; 8 nucleotides line up with TRBD1. The V segment lost 10 bases and the J segment 4 bases; nucleotides outside the gene matches: 8. The CDR3 sequence is 13 residues long. CDR3 region: CATSAGGGYGYTF. In DNA, the CDR3 is TGTGCCACTTCGGCAGGGGGCGGCTATGGCTACACCTTC.